These 19 T cell receptor beta chains came from one sample sequenced in a study of shared clonotypes between healthy human individuals. Sequencing used immunoSEQ multiplex PCR; TCRdb keeps in-frame clones, though not all of them. The sample consists of some 2.1 million clones, over 85% of them appearing once. CD8 cells regarded as naive lacked CD45RO, were positively chosen for CCR7, and omitted terminally differentiated effector memory CD45RA+ cells. Sequencing was carried out using naive CD8+ T cells sorted from blood. These receptors came from a young man in good health.

V gene TRBV28 combines with J gene TRBJ1-1, with D perhaps matching TRBD1 (5 bases). CDR3 size: 15 residues. The germline V gene encodes CDR1 MDHEN and CDR2 SYDVKM. Trimming removed 1 base from V and 4 bases from J, with 13 bases in between. This CDR3 reads CASSLSGLGGTEAFF. The CDR3 DNA reads TGTGCCAGCAGTTTATCGGGGCTCGGGGGCACTGAAGCTTTCTTT. Based on the CDR3 plus reference TRBV28 and TRBJ1-1, the full variable domain is DVKVTQSSRYLVKRTGEKVFLECVQDMDHENMFWYRQDPGLGLRLIYFSYDVKMKEKGDIPEGYSVSREKKERFSLILESASTNQTSMYLCASSLSGLGGTEAFFGQGTRLTVV.

For this clone: Other DNA sequences from this sample encode an identical CDR3 as well. The chain combines TRBV28 with TRBJ2-7, with 9 bases that match TRBD1. The CDR3 has 14 amino acids. Trimming cost V 3 bases and J 7 bases; bases outside gene matches: 7. CDR1 MDHEN and CDR2 SYDVKM come from the germline V gene. CDR3 sequence (DNA): TGTGCCAGCAGTTTGCGGGGACAGGGCCGGGAGCAGTACTTC. The encoded protein is CASSLRGQGREQYF.

The chain has TRBV7-9 and TRBJ2-3; D is uncertain. Germline V gene sequence: CDR1 SEHNR, CDR2 FQNEAQ (reference sequence). The CDR3 sequence is 14 residues long. Trimming removed 1 base at V and 6 bases at J, with 11 bases between. Here the CDR3 DNA reads TGTGCCAGCAGCTTAGACAGCCTGGGGGATACGCAGTATTTT. Its translation is CASSLDSLGDTQYF.

The chain links TRBV4-1 to TRBJ2-7; 8 positions agree with TRBD1. Unmatched junction bases numbered 12, after V lost 5 bases and J lost 3 bases. The CDR3 consists of 16 residues. The V gene's germline CDR1 is MGHRA and CDR2 YSYEKL. The CDR3 DNA reads as TGCGCCAGCAGCAGATTACCGGGACAGGAGTTCTACGAGCAGTACTTC. This encodes CASSRLPGQEFYEQYF.

The CDR3 DNA reads as TGTGCCAGCAGCGTAGCGGTGGGGACATCCTACGAGCAGTACTTC. This translates into CASSVAVGTSYEQYF. The V and J genes are TRBV9 and TRBJ2-7, with D possibly matching TRBD1 (6 bases). Looked up from germline, CDR1 is SGDLS and CDR2 is YYNGEE. The V end lost 0 bases, the J end lost 1 base, and 11 bases lay between the germline ends. The length of the CDR3 is 15 residues.

In its sample, this clone was seen a few times. This chain links TRBV7-6 with TRBJ2-7, with a weak D call TRBD2 (5 bases). The CDR3 length is 15 residues. Germline values: CDR1 SGHVS, CDR2 FNYEAQ. V lost 1 base and J lost 3, with 13 bases in between. The CDR3 sequence is CASSLGRAGHYEQYF. In nucleotides, the CDR3 is TGTGCCAGCAGCTTAGGGCGGGCGGGTCACTACGAGCAGTACTTC.

As to this clone: Other nucleotide sequences in the sample specify the same CDR3. The chain combines TRBV27 with TRBJ2-7; 11 bases map to TRBD1. Per the germline V gene, CDR1 is MNHEY and CDR2 is SMNVEV (reference sequence). The CDR3 consists of 14 residues. V trimming: 3 bases; J trimming: 6 bases; junction bases outside the gene matches: 4. CDR3 in DNA: TGTGCCAGCAGTTTGCTAGGGACAGGGGGCGAGCAGTACTTC. It translates to CASSLLGTGGEQYF.

A remark on this clone: Other DNA variants within this sample encode the same CDR3. The J gene is TRBJ1-5, the V gene TRBV5-6, with TRBD1 matching 8 bases. The CDR3 runs to 14 residues. V gave up 2 bases and J gave up 7 bases; unmatched junction bases: 5. The germline V gene encodes CDR1 SGHDT and CDR2 YYEEEE. This chain's CDR3 is CASSFGQGGQPQHF. CDR3 DNA: TGTGCCAGCAGCTTCGGACAGGGCGGACAGCCCCAGCATTTT.

This clone was recorded only once. J is TRBJ2-1 and V is TRBV9; unclear D gene. CDR1 and CDR2 from the germline V gene are SGDLS and YYNGEE. V lost 1 base and J 7 bases, leaving 9 bases between the germline ends. CDR3 length: 13 residues. The chain's CDR3 is CASSVNSLNEQFF. The DNA for the CDR3 is TGTGCCAGCAGCGTAAATAGCCTTAATGAGCAGTTCTTC.

Comments on this clone: This sample also contains other DNA sequences that code for the same CDR3. This chain joins TRBV9 and TRBJ2-1; weak D call: TRBD1 (5 bases). Germline V gene sequence: CDR1 SGDLS, CDR2 YYNGEE. V lost 2 bases and J 0 bases, leaving 6 bases between the germline ends. This CDR3 region has 14 residues. CDR3 sequence (DNA): TGTGCCAGCAGCGTTGACAGCTCCTACAATGAGCAGTTCTTC. It is translated as CASSVDSSYNEQFF.

The chain recombines TRBV27 with TRBJ1-1; D is uncertain. CDR1 is MNHEY, CDR2 SMNVEV, per germline (reference sequence). This CDR3 has 13 amino acids. Trimming took 3 bases from V and 1 from J, leaving 6 bases between them. Here the CDR3 DNA reads TGTGCCAGCAGTTTCTACAGGAACACTGAAGCTTTCTTT. It is translated as CASSFYRNTEAFF.

This clone was seen once. The rearrangement links TRBV7-2 to TRBJ2-1; 9 bases agree with TRBD2. The V gene's germline CDR1 is SGHTA and CDR2 FQGNSA. The V and J ends lost 3 bases and 4 bases, in that order; junction bases with no gene match: 1. This CDR3 contains 14 residues. The chain's CDR3 is CASSFAGGYNEQFF. Here the CDR3 DNA reads TGTGCCAGCAGCTTCGCGGGAGGGTACAATGAGCAGTTCTTC.

In this sample, this clone turned up a few times. Other nucleotide sequences in the sample specify the same CDR3. The chain recombines TRBV7-9 with TRBJ2-5; no firm D call. This CDR3 contains 11 residues. Germline CDR1 reads SEHNR; CDR2 reads FQNEAQ (reference sequence). V gave up 1 base and J gave up 5 bases, with 2 bases separating them. The CDR3 spells CASSLDETQYF. In DNA form, the CDR3 reads TGTGCCAGCAGCTTAGATGAGACCCAGTACTTC.

Comments on this clone: This CDR3 is also generated by other DNA sequences in the sample. CDR3 bases: TGTGCCTGGAGTGCGGGACAGGGCTACGAGCAGTACTTC. It specifies CAWSAGQGYEQYF. The V gene is TRBV30, the J gene TRBJ2-7, with 9 positions matching TRBD1. V lost 1 base and J lost 3; bases outside the gene matches: 1. CDR1 GTSNPN and CDR2 SVGIG come from the germline V gene (reference sequence). This CDR3 contains 13 residues.

V and J are TRBV29-1 and TRBJ2-2, with 12 bases identical to TRBD2. Germline V gives CDR1 SQVTM, CDR2 ANQGSEA. This CDR3 comprises 17 residues. J was trimmed by 5 bases and V by 7 bases; bases with no gene match: 14. The chain's CDR3 is CSAEVASGGAHTGELFF. CDR3 bases: TGCAGCGCCGAGGTCGCTAGCGGGGGGGCCCATACCGGGGAGCTGTTTTTT.

The gene calls are TRBV5-1 and TRBJ2-7, with unresolved D. Germline loops: CDR1 SGHRS, CDR2 YFSETQ. V shed 2 bases and J shed 0 bases, with 6 bases lying between them. The CDR3 sequence is 13 residues long. The CDR3 loop reads CASSFYPSYEQYF. The CDR3 region has the DNA TGCGCCAGCAGCTTTTACCCCTCCTACGAGCAGTACTTC.

This clone has more than one count but fewer than ten. Other nucleotide sequences in the sample specify the same CDR3. V usage is TRBV6-6 and J usage is TRBJ2-7; D unresolved. Germline V gene lookup returns CDR1 MNHNY and CDR2 SVGAGI (reference sequence). The length of the CDR3 is 11 residues. The V gene lost 6 bases and the J gene lost 0 bases, with 3 bases spanning the gap. CDR3 residues: CASSPSYEQYF. The DNA of the CDR3 is TGTGCCAGCAGCCCCTCCTACGAGCAGTACTTC.

The genes are TRBV6-1 and TRBJ2-3; TRBD2 matches at 10 bases. Trimming took 0 bases from V and 6 from J; bases not matched to a gene: 12. CDR1 MNHNS and CDR2 SASEGT come from the germline V gene. The CDR3 contains 18 residues. The CDR3 loop reads CASSEAQFLAGVVDTQYF. Written as DNA, the CDR3 is TGTGCCAGCAGTGAAGCGCAATTCCTAGCGGGGGTAGTGGATACGCAGTATTTT.

The chain combines TRBV7-9 with TRBJ2-7; D gene uncertain. The CDR3 spans 14 residues. Trimming removed 1 base from V and 0 bases from J, with 7 bases in between. The V gene's germline CDR1 is SEHNR and CDR2 FQNEAQ (reference sequence). The CDR3 here is CASSLEIDSYEQYF. CDR3 DNA sequence: TGTGCCAGCAGCTTAGAGATTGACTCCTACGAGCAGTACTTC.